Below, 15 T cell receptor beta chains from the same sample are listed, as sequenced in a study of blood T cell repertoires in COVID-19. Profiling relied on immunoSEQ multiplex PCR, and the TCRdb table lists in-frame clones only, not all of them. The data contain 250,000 to 300,000 clones, approximately 84% of them seen just once; the ten biggest clones take up roughly 3.1%. The sample comprised PBMCs or T cells enriched from blood (not recorded which). These receptor sequences come from a man in his fifties who had recovered from COVID-19.

This clone was detected only once. The V and J genes are TRBV5-1 and TRBJ1-2; 7 bases are shared with TRBD1. Germline V CDR1 and CDR2: SGHRS, YFSETQ. Trimming at V came to 4 bases and at J to 2 bases, leaving 2 bases not matched to a gene. The CDR3 loop spans 13 amino acids. The CDR3 bases are TGCGCCAGCAGCGAGGGACAGAACTATGGCTACACCTTC. Protein sequence: CASSEGQNYGYTF.

This clone was found once. The J gene is TRBJ1-3, the V gene TRBV12-2. TRBV12-2 is listed as a pseudogene. This CDR3 has 17 amino acids. This chain's CDR3 is CASRRSETPHSGNTIYF. In nucleotides, the CDR3 is TGTGCAAGTCGCCGAAGCGAGACCCCTCACTCTGGAAACACCATATATTTT.

The genes are TRBV3-1 (or the pseudogene TRBV3-2) and TRBJ2-7, with 10 bases identical to TRBD2. In germline, CDR1 is LGHDT, CDR2 YNNKEL (reference sequence). There are 14 residues in the CDR3. The V and J ends lost 4 bases and 3 bases, in that order; junction bases with no gene match: 3. The CDR3 is CASSLTSGDYEQYF. The CDR3 nucleotides read TGTGCCAGCAGCCTTACTAGCGGGGACTACGAGCAGTACTTC.

The chain couples TRBV9 to TRBJ1-1; maybe TRBD1 (5 bases). Trimming stripped 1 base from V and 5 bases from J, with 9 bases between. CDR1 and CDR2 from the germline V gene are SGDLS and YYNGEE. The CDR3 has 13 amino acids. Here the CDR3 reads CASSVSGGTEAFF. In DNA, the CDR3 is TGTGCCAGCAGCGTATCCGGGGGAACTGAAGCTTTCTTT.

This sequence joins TRBV30 and TRBJ2-5, with TRBD1 identical over 8 bases. This CDR3 is built from 15 residues. Germline CDR1 GTSNPN, CDR2 SVGIG (reference sequence). J was trimmed by 5 bases and V by 2 bases; bases with no gene match: 10. CDR3 nucleotide sequence: TGTGCCTGGAGTACTCCAGGGGGCATCGGGGAGACCCAGTACTTC. Translating gives CAWSTPGGIGETQYF.

The gene calls are TRBV9 and TRBJ1-4; 9 positions match TRBD1. The germline CDR1 and CDR2 sequences are SGDLS and YYNGEE. This CDR3 has 15 amino acids. Trimming removed 0 bases from V and 8 bases from J; junction bases left unmatched: 5. The CDR3 DNA sequence: TGTGCCAGCAGCGTAGGCGGGACAGGGAACGAAAAACTGTTTTTT. Encoded protein: CASSVGGTGNEKLFF.

This chain's CDR3 is CASSLQGLAGAGELFF. The DNA for the CDR3 is TGTGCCAGCAGTTTACAGGGACTAGCGGGAGCCGGGGAGCTGTTTTTT. This chain connects TRBV28 to TRBJ2-2; 14 bases are a match to TRBD2. Per germline, CDR1 MDHEN and CDR2 SYDVKM. V lost 2 bases and J lost 6; bases outside the gene matches: 2. This CDR3 has 16 residues.

The J gene is TRBJ1-4, the V gene TRBV27, with TRBD1 as a possible D gene (5 bases). Germline loops: CDR1 MNHEY, CDR2 SMNVEV (reference sequence). V was trimmed by 4 bases and J by 8 bases, leaving 14 bases between them. CDR3 size: 14 residues. DNA of the CDR3: TGTGCCAGCAGTTCCCCAGGGTTTGAAGAAAAACTGTTTTTT. Translating it yields CASSSPGFEEKLFF.

The V gene is TRBV27, the J gene TRBJ1-2; D call uncertain. V lost 0 bases to trimming and J lost 5 bases, with 10 bases between them. CDR1 is MNHEY, CDR2 SMNVEV, per germline (reference sequence). The CDR3 totals 14 residues. CDR3 DNA: TGTGCCAGCAGTTTATCGGGCAGGTTTTATGGCTACACCTTC. Its translation: CASSLSGRFYGYTF.

This clone was counted a single time. This rearrangement joins TRBV27 to TRBJ2-7; 11 nucleotides agree with TRBD2. V lost 2 bases and J lost 6; bases outside the gene matches: 6. The germline CDR1 and CDR2 sequences are MNHEY and SMNVEV (reference sequence). The CDR3 runs to 15 residues. The CDR3 spells CASSLRLAGIGEQYF. The CDR3 coding sequence is TGTGCCAGCAGTTTACGACTAGCGGGGATAGGCGAGCAGTACTTC.

The V gene is TRBV18, the J gene TRBJ2-7; 7 bases align to TRBD1. The CDR3 contains 14 residues. J lost 1 base, V lost 5 bases, and 5 bases had no gene match. The germline V gene encodes CDR1 KGHSH and CDR2 LQKENI. This CDR3 reads CASSKQGPSYEQYF. The DNA of the CDR3 is TGTGCCAGCTCAAAACAGGGGCCGTCCTACGAGCAGTACTTC.

The genes are TRBV5-4 and TRBJ2-6; 10 nucleotides agree with TRBD1. This CDR3 is built from 20 residues. Germline CDR1 SGHNT, CDR2 YYREEE (reference sequence). Trimming took 4 bases from V and 0 from J; bases not matched to a gene: 13. CDR3 region: CASSPRQGAVPVSGANVLTF. The CDR3 region has the DNA TGTGCCAGCAGCCCGCGACAGGGGGCCGTTCCCGTCTCTGGGGCCAACGTCCTGACTTTC.

The chain has TRBV29-1 and TRBJ2-3; 9 bases align to TRBD2. Germline V gene sequence: CDR1 SQVTM, CDR2 ANQGSEA. The CDR3 is 15 amino acids. V shed 3 bases, J shed 2 bases, and the junction held 6 bases outside the gene matches. The CDR3 coding sequence is TGCAGCGTTGATCTGCGGGGGGGCAACACAGATACGCAGTATTTT. It specifies CSVDLRGGNTDTQYF.

This clone has only a few counts. This clone may be a read error of a much larger clone one base away. This sequence joins TRBV28 and TRBJ1-2; 7 bases agree with TRBD1. Trimming took 2 bases from V and 2 from J; bases not matched to a gene: 2. Germline loops: CDR1 MDHEN, CDR2 SYDVKM. The CDR3 runs to 14 residues. The CDR3 DNA sequence: TGTGCCAGCAGTTTAGCGGGACAGAACTATGGCTACACCTTC. Translation gives CASSLAGQNYGYTF.

Written as DNA, the CDR3 is TGTGCCAGCAGCCAATTGAGGGGAGGTGGCTACACCTTC. This encodes CASSQLRGGGYTF. V is TRBV3-1 (or the pseudogene TRBV3-2) and J is TRBJ1-2, with TRBD1 as a possible D gene (5 bases). CDR3 length: 13 residues. V lost 2 bases, J lost 7 bases, and 11 bases lay in between. Germline assignment: CDR1 LGHDT and CDR2 YNNKEL (reference sequence).